This record concerns one TCR beta chain sequence. What it binds is unknown. These data come from a study of T cell repertoires in cytomegalovirus infection. The wider study: Researchers turned to recently identified HLA-C-restricted CMV epitopes as well as well-studied HLA-B-restricted ones. Public TCR beta signatures provided an indication of both CMV infection and a matching HLA type. Study-level findings and limits: Predominance within the ex vivo response was attributable to HLA-C-restricted CMV-specific TCR beta clonotypes.

TCRdb called the reads again in MiXCR, with one record for every CDR3 protein. The sample includes about 160,000 distinct CDR3 sequences, about 20% seen only once; the top ten take roughly 25%. The germline V and J ends were trimmed by 5 bases and 1 base, with 21 bases remaining between them. The CDR3 is 18 residues long. CDR1 and CDR2 (germline): SGHVS, FNYEAQ. The source was CD8+ T cells from cultured PBMCs, collected from culture after CMV antigen stimulation. The origin of this receptor is a human donor in good health (CMV status not recorded). Some clones in this sample may be carry-over from other donors' samples. This rearrangement joins TRBV7-6 to TRBJ1-5, with D perhaps TRBD1 (5 bases). CDR3 amino acids: CASSMSRIGRASNQPQHF. The CDR3 nucleotides are TGTGCCAGCAGCATGAGTCGAATTGGCAGGGCAAGCAATCAGCCCCAGCATTTT.